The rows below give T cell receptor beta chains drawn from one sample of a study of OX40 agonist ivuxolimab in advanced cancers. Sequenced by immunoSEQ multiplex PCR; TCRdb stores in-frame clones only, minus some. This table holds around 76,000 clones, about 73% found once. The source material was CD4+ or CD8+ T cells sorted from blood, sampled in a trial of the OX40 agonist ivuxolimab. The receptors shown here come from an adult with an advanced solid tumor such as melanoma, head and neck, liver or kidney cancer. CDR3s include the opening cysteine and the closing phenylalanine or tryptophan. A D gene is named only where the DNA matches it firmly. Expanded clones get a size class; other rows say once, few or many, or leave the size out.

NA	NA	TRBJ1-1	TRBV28	TGTGCCAGCTCTCGGGAGTTTAACACTGAAGCTTTCTTT	CASSREFNTEAFF
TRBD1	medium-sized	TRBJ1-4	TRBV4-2	TGTGCCAGCGGAAACAGGGGGCTAGGGACTAATGAAAAACTGTTTTTT	CASGNRGLGTNEKLFF
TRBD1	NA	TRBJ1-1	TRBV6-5	TGTGCCAGCAGTCCCCAGGGGGCGACTGAAGCTTTCTTT	CASSPQGATEAFF
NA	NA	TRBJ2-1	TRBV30	TGTGCCTGGGCCCCGGGACTCCAGGCGGAGCAGTTCTTC	CAWAPGLQAEQFF
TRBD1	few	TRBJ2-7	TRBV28	TGTGCCAGCAGTACCGTAGACAGGGGGCCTTACGAGCAGTACTTC	CASSTVDRGPYEQYF
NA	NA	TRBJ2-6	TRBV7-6	TGTGCCAGCAGCTTAGGTAGCCCTGCCGCCAACGTCCTGACTTTC	CASSLGSPAANVLTF
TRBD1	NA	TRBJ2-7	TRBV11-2	TGTGCCAGCAGCCTTCCAGGACAGGGGGCTTACGAGCAGTACTTC	CASSLPGQGAYEQYF
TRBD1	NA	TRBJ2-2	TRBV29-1	TGCAGCGTTGGCGGACAGGGGGCCGGGGAGCTGTTTTTT	CSVGGQGAGELFF
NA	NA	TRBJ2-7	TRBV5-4	TGTGCCAGCAGTCCGGACAGAGGATTATACGAGCAGTACTTC	CASSPDRGLYEQYF
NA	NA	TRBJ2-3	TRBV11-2	TGTGCCAGCAGCCCCGCAGATACGCAGTATTTT	CASSPADTQYF
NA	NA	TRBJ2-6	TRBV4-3	TGCGCCAGCAGCCAAGATGTGGGAGCTGGGGCCAACGTCCTGACTTTC	CASSQDVGAGANVLTF
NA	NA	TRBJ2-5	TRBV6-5	TGTGCCAGCAGTTACCGGAGACAGGCCCAAGAGACCCAGTACTTC	CASSYRRQAQETQYF
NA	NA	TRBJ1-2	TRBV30	TGTGCCTGGAGTGCAAGGATTTGGGGCTACACCTTC	CAWSARIWGYTF
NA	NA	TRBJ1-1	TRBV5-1	TGCGCCAGCAGCTCAGCGGTGGGTGACGTAGGCACTGAAGCTTTCTTT	CASSSAVGDVGTEAFF
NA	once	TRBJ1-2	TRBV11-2	TGTGCCAGCAGCCTGGCCAACTATGGCTACACCTTC	CASSLANYGYTF
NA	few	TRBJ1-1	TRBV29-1	TGCAGCGTTGACCCCTGGGGCCTGGGGGACACTGAAGCTTTCTTT	CSVDPWGLGDTEAFF
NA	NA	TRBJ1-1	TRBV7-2	TGTGCCAGCAGCTCCGGGGCTAGGGCCTCGGCGCGGGCTTTCTTT	CASSSGARASARAFF
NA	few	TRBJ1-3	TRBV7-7	TGTGCCAGCAGCTTAGATTACTCTGGAAACACCATATATTTT	CASSLDYSGNTIYF
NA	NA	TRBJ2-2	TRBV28	TGTGCCAGCAGACCCTCCCTTCTCGGGGAGCTGTTTTTT	CASRPSLLGELFF
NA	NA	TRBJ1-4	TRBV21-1	TGTGCCAGCAGCAAAAACGCGAGACAGGGTGGAGAACTGTTTTTT	CASSKNARQGGELFF
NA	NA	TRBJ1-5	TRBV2	TGTGCCAGCAGTGAGCTCGGGGTTAGCAATCAGCCCCAGCATTTT	CASSELGVSNQPQHF
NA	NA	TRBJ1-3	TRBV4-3	TGCGCCAGCAGCCAAGGTCGTCAGCAGGAGCTTGGAAACACCATATATTTT	CASSQGRQQELGNTIYF
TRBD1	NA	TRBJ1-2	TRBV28	TGTGCCAGCAGTTCTGGACAGGGGCGCTCGAACTATGGCTACACCTTC	CASSSGQGRSNYGYTF
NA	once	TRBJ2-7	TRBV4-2	TGTGCCAGCAGCCAAGATCCACAGGGTGCCTACTCCTACGAGCAGTACTTC	CASSQDPQGAYSYEQYF
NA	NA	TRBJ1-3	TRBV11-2	TGTGCCAGCAGCGCTCAGGGAGGAGGAAACACCATATATTTT	CASSAQGGGNTIYF
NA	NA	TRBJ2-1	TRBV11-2	TGTGCCAGCAGCTTAGAGGGGACCAGGTACAATGAGCAGTTCTTC	CASSLEGTRYNEQFF
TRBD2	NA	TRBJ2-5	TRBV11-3	TGTGCCAGCAGCTTAGGGGGACTAGCGGGAGAGACCCAGTACTTC	CASSLGGLAGETQYF
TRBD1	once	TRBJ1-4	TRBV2	TGTGCCAGCAGCCACGCAGGGGGCGCAGATGAAAAACTGTTTTTT	CASSHAGGADEKLFF